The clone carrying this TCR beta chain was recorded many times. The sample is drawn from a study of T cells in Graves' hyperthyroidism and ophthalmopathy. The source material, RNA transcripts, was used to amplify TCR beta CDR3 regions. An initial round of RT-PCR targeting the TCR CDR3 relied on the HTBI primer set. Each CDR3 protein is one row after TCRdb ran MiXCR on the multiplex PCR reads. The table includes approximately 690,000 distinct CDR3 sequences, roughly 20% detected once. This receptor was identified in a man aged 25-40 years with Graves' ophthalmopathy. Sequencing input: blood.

The CDR3 here is CATSDRELVRSTDTQYF. The CDR3 nucleotides are TGTGCCACCAGTGACAGAGAACTAGTTCGGAGCACAGATACGCAGTATTTT. The chain carries TRBV24-1 and TRBJ2-3, with D maybe TRBD2 (5 bases). From germline, CDR1 is KGHDR and CDR2 SFDVKD. Trimming cost V 4 bases and J 0 bases, with 16 bases left between them. CDR3 length equals 17 residues.